The 9 T cell receptor beta chains given below trace back to one sample, sequenced in a study of blood T cell repertoires in COVID-19. Assay used: immunoSEQ multiplex PCR; TCRdb lists only in-frame clones, some missing. The repertoire includes 100,000 to 150,000 clones, 81% of them detected once, and about a sixth sits in the top ten. The sample comprised peripheral blood. Source of these receptors: a man aged 25 to 45 with COVID-19, enrolled during active disease.

This chain uses TRBV9 with TRBJ2-1, with TRBD2 as a possible D gene (5 bases). The V gene lost 10 bases and the J gene lost 1 base, with 6 bases spanning the gap. The CDR3 is 11 residues long. Per germline, CDR1 SGDLS and CDR2 YYNGEE. The CDR3 DNA reads TGTGCCTCGGGATCCTACAATGAGCAGTTCTTC. It is translated as CASGSYNEQFF.

V is TRBV30 and J is TRBJ2-2; TRBD2 agrees at 15 bases. CDR1 GTSNPN and CDR2 SVGIG come from the germline V gene (reference sequence). V shed 4 bases and J 4 bases; nucleotides not matched to a gene: 4. This CDR3 region has 16 residues. The DNA of the CDR3 is TGTGCCTGGAAGCTGGGACTAGCGGGGGGCACCGGGGAGCTGTTTTTT. Translated, it gives CAWKLGLAGGTGELFF. Together with reference TRBV30 and TRBJ2-2, the CDR3 gives the full variable domain: SQTIHQWPATLVQPVGSPLSLECTVEGTSNPNLYWYRQAAGRGLQLLFYSVGIGQISSEVPQNLSASRPQDRQFILSSKKLLLSDSGFYLCAWKLGLAGGTGELFFGEGSRLTVL.

The genes are TRBV7-2 and TRBJ1-6, with D perhaps TRBD1 (5 bases). The germline gives CDR1 SGHTA, CDR2 FQGNSA. V lost 5 bases and J lost 4, with 15 bases in between. CDR3 length: 16 amino acids. CDR3: CASSGGGRAYNSPLHF. CDR3 DNA sequence: TGTGCCAGCAGCGGGGGGGGAAGGGCGTATAATTCACCCCTCCACTTT.

Concerning this clone itself: A read error may produce the germline difference seen at one junction end. The gene calls are TRBV30 and TRBJ1-6; TRBD1 agrees at 9 bases. In germline, CDR1 is GTSNPN, CDR2 SVGIG (reference sequence). This CDR3 contains 15 residues. The CDR3 coding sequence is TGTGCCTGGAGTGTAGGACAGGGGTATAGTTCACCCCTCCACTTT. Amino acids: CAWSVGQGYSSPLHF.

This clone came up a few times. The rearrangement links TRBV12-3 or TRBV12-4 to TRBJ1-1; the match to TRBD1 covers 7 bases. The V segment lost 6 bases and the J segment 11 bases; nucleotides outside the gene matches: 9. The CDR3 totals 12 residues. This chain's CDR3 is CASSRQGSAAFF. Here the CDR3 DNA reads TGTGCCAGCAGCCGACAGGGAAGTGCGGCTTTCTTT.

The rearrangement uses TRBV29-1 and TRBJ2-3; a possible D gene is TRBD2 (5 bases). Germline V gene sequence: CDR1 SQVTM, CDR2 ANQGSEA. V gave up 2 bases and J gave up 5 bases, with 14 bases separating them. This CDR3 region has 14 residues. CDR3 DNA sequence: TGCAGCGTTGAACTTATCCCAGGACTAGATACGCAGTATTTT. It codes for CSVELIPGLDTQYF.

V gene TRBV27 combines with J gene TRBJ1-4, with TRBD1 as a possible D gene (5 bases). Germline CDR1 reads MNHEY; CDR2 reads SMNVEV (reference sequence). The V end lost 8 bases, the J end lost 5 bases, and 15 bases lay between the germline ends. This CDR3 is 14 amino acids long. The CDR3 here is CASGGTGANEKLFF. The DNA of the CDR3 is TGTGCCAGCGGGGGGACGGGAGCCAATGAAAAACTGTTTTTT. The variable domain in full, with the rest retrieved from reference TRBV27 and TRBJ1-4, is EAQVTQNPRYLITVTGKKLTVTCSQNMNHEYMSWYRQDPGLGLRQIYYSMNVEVTDKGDVPEGYKVSRKEKRNFPLILESPSPNQTSLYFCASGGTGANEKLFFGSGTQLSVL.

The chain couples TRBV6-5 to TRBJ2-2; TRBD1 agrees at 7 bases. V trimming: 0 bases; J trimming: 5 bases; junction bases outside the gene matches: 3. This CDR3 is 15 amino acids long. Germline V gene data show CDR1 as MNHEY and CDR2 as SVGAGI. CDR3 DNA sequence: TGTGCCAGCAGTTACTCAGGGGGCCCTACCGGGGAGCTGTTTTTT. It translates to CASSYSGGPTGELFF.

The chain couples TRBV28 to TRBJ2-7, with 8 positions matching TRBD2. CDR1 and CDR2 (germline): MDHEN, SYDVKM. CDR3 size: 12 residues. V lost 6 bases and J lost 9; bases outside the gene matches: 7. CDR3 amino acids: CASSPTRGGQYF. In DNA, the CDR3 is TGTGCCAGCAGCCCAACTCGGGGGGGGCAGTACTTC.